This passage covers 15 T cell receptor beta chains from one sample sequenced in a study of blood T cells in healthy people across ages. A sample-barcoded 5' primer and a J-beta primer mix were used in a second PCR of about 7 to 12 cycles. TCRdb itself ran the 5' RACE reads through MiXCR, one entry per CDR3 protein. The sample includes roughly 1.9 million distinct CDR3 sequences, about 39% of them seen just once. Sequencing used blood. The receptors stem from a human donor in good health.

The genes are TRBV9 and TRBJ2-7, with a tentative D call TRBD2 (6 bases). Trimming took off 6 bases at V and 1 base at J, with 35 bases between the two ends. Looked up from germline, CDR1 is SGDLS and CDR2 is YYNGEE. The length of the CDR3 is 21 residues. CDR3 sequence reads: CASTRRGELREVNGRSYEQYF. Written as DNA, the CDR3 is TGTGCCAGCACCCGTAGAGGGGAACTCAGGGAGGTCAATGGCCGATCCTACGAGCAGTACTTC.

This clonotype was observed once. Germline and junction disagree at one end, which may indicate a read error. The chain is built from TRBV7-6 and TRBJ1-5; D ambiguous. Germline assignment: CDR1 SGHVS and CDR2 FNYEAQ. The CDR3 length is 17 residues. CDR3 coding DNA: TGTGCCTGCAGTTCAGGCAGACACTTGGGAGTCAATCAGCCCCAGCATTTT. Translating it yields CACSSGRHLGVNQPQHF. Combining the CDR3 with reference TRBV7-6 and TRBJ1-5 gives the whole variable domain GAGVSQSPRYKVTKRGQDVALRCDPISGHVSLYWYRQALGQGPEFLTYFNYEAQQDKSGLPNDRFSAERPEGSISTLTIQRTEQRDSAMYRCACSSGRHLGVNQPQHFGDGTRLSIL.

This clonotype was recorded only once. In nucleotides, the CDR3 is TGCAGTGCTAGAGAAGCGGGGGGGGGAAACATTCAGTACTTC. Translating gives CSAREAGGGNIQYF. This chain connects TRBV20-1 to TRBJ2-4, with 10 bases lining up with TRBD2. Germline V gene lookup returns CDR1 DFQATT and CDR2 SNEGSKA (reference sequence). The V gene end was trimmed by 0 bases and the J gene end by 6 bases; junction bases not matched to a gene: 2. This CDR3 comprises 14 residues.

This clonotype occurred a few times. This chain uses TRBV4-2 with TRBJ1-5; D is ambiguous. Germline V lookup: CDR1 LGHNA, CDR2 YNFKEQ. The CDR3 contains 13 residues. Trimming removed 0 bases at V and 5 bases at J, with 5 bases between. The CDR3 here is CASSQDLHQPQHF. The CDR3 bases are TGTGCCAGCAGCCAAGACCTCCATCAGCCCCAGCATTTT.

This clonotype has more than one count but fewer than ten. CDR3 bases: TGTGCCAGCAGCTGGCTGGCGACTAGGAGTACCAATGAGCAGTACTTC. The encoded protein is CASSWLATRSTNEQYF. This chain joins TRBV7-2 and TRBJ2-1; TRBD2 is a possible D gene (6 bases). The J call may be mistaken, given a closer DNA end match to TRBJ2-7. CDR1 and CDR2 (germline): SGHTA, FQGNSA. The length of the CDR3 is 16 residues.

The chain is built from TRBV7-2 and TRBJ1-2, with 9 bases identical to TRBD1. V was pared by 2 bases and J by 8 bases, with 12 bases of the junction left unmatched. The CDR3 runs to 16 residues. CDR1 and CDR2 (germline): SGHTA, FQGNSA. The CDR3: CASSLRAGQGIWGYTF. The CDR3 region has the DNA TGTGCCAGCAGCTTAAGGGCCGGACAGGGGATTTGGGGCTACACCTTC.

The J gene is TRBJ2-7, the V gene TRBV19; D is uncertain. Germline V lookup: CDR1 LNHDA, CDR2 SQIVND (reference sequence). V was trimmed by 5 bases and J by 0 bases, leaving 8 bases between them. This CDR3 contains 13 residues. CDR3: CASSPKSSYEQYF. CDR3 in DNA: TGTGCCAGTAGTCCCAAAAGCTCCTACGAGCAGTACTTC.

In this sample, this clonotype turned up a few times. This sequence joins TRBV13 and TRBJ1-1; weak D call: TRBD1 (5 bases). V was trimmed by 8 bases and J by 4 bases, leaving 5 bases between them. The CDR3 totals 10 residues. Germline lookup yields CDR1 PRHDT and CDR2 FYEKMQ (reference sequence). This CDR3 reads CASGATEAFF. The CDR3 nucleotides are TGTGCCAGCGGGGCCACTGAAGCTTTCTTT.

The chain carries TRBV29-1 and TRBJ2-5, with D tentatively TRBD1 (6 bases). The V end was cut by 7 bases, the J end by 1 base, with 16 bases between. Germline lookup yields CDR1 SQVTM and CDR2 ANQGSEA. The CDR3 sequence is 14 residues long. CDR3 sequence reads: CSGMSRGPQETQYF. The CDR3 DNA reads as TGCAGCGGAATGAGCAGGGGTCCCCAAGAGACCCAGTACTTC. Variable domain in full (rest from reference TRBV29-1 and TRBJ2-5): SAVISQKPSRDICQRGTSLTIQCQVDSQVTMMFWYRQQPGQSLTLIATANQGSEATYESGFVIDKFPISRPNLTFSTLTVSNMSPEDSSIYLCSGMSRGPQETQYFGPGTRLLVL.

The V and J genes are TRBV20-1 and TRBJ2-3, with 11 bases fitting TRBD2. Trimming cost V 5 bases and J 4 bases; bases outside gene matches: 5. CDR3 length: 14 amino acids. Germline loops: CDR1 DFQATT, CDR2 SNEGSKA (reference sequence). CDR3 bases: TGCAGTGCTGTAGATAGCGGGGGGGCAGATACGCAGTATTTT. As protein: CSAVDSGGADTQYF.

This clonotype was observed a few times. The rearrangement uses TRBV20-1 and TRBJ2-7, with D possibly TRBD1 on 6 matching bases. Trimming stripped 4 bases from V and 2 bases from J, with 18 bases between. CDR1 is DFQATT, CDR2 SNEGSKA, per germline (reference sequence). The CDR3 covers 15 residues. The CDR3 is CSANHRDRGTYEQYF. CDR3 DNA: TGCAGTGCTAACCACAGGGATCGAGGGACCTACGAGCAGTACTTC.

This clonotype was counted many times. This chain joins TRBV12-3 or TRBV12-4 and TRBJ2-7; D remains ambiguous. Trimming stripped 4 bases from V and 1 base from J, with 8 bases between. This CDR3 region has 13 residues. This CDR3 reads CASSSLDSYEQYF. The CDR3 bases are TGTGCCAGCAGTTCGCTTGATTCCTACGAGCAGTACTTC.

The rearrangement joins TRBV4-1 to TRBJ2-7, with 8 bases identical to TRBD1. This CDR3 comprises 18 residues. The V and J ends lost 0 bases and 3 bases, in that order; junction bases with no gene match: 13. Germline V gene sequence: CDR1 MGHRA, CDR2 YSYEKL. The DNA for the CDR3 is TGCGCCAGCAGCCAAGAGGGTGCTGGGGGACAGGCTAGCTACGAGCAGTACTTC. Translation gives CASSQEGAGGQASYEQYF.

As concerns this clonotype: The junction differs from germline at one of its ends, possibly a read error. This chain connects TRBV10-3 to TRBJ2-1; no firm D call. The CDR3 has 14 residues. Germline V gives CDR1 ENHRY, CDR2 SYGVKD. The chain's CDR3 is CVISEDGAYNEQFF. The CDR3 bases are TGTGTCATCAGTGAGGACGGAGCCTACAATGAGCAGTTCTTC.

V usage is TRBV7-9 and J usage is TRBJ2-1; D might be TRBD2 (5 bases). V lost 2 bases and J lost 8, with 19 bases in between. From germline, CDR1 is SEHNR and CDR2 FQNEAQ (reference sequence). The CDR3 consists of 16 residues. CDR3 DNA: TGTGCCAGCAGCTTATATAGAGGGCAGGCCCAGGATGAGCAGTTCTTC. It translates to CASSLYRGQAQDEQFF.